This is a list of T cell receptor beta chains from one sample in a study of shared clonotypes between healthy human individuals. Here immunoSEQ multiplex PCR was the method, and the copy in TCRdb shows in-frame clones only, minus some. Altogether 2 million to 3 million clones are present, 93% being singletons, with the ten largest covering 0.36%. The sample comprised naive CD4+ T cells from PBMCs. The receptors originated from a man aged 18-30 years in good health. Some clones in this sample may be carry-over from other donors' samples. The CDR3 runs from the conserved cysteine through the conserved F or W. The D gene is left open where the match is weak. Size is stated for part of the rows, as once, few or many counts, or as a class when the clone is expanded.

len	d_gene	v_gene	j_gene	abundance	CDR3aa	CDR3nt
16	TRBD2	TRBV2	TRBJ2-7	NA	CASSDFASGRAYEQYF	TGTGCCAGCAGTGATTTTGCGAGCGGGAGGGCCTACGAGCAGTACTTC
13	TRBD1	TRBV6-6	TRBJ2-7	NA	CASSSDRGGEQYF	TGTGCCAGCAGTTCCGACAGGGGTGGGGAGCAGTACTTC
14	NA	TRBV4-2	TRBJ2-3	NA	CASSQGDSKNTQYF	TGTGCCAGCAGCCAAGGCGACTCCAAGAATACGCAGTATTTT
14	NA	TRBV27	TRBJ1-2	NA	CASSLKGSGYGYTF	TGTGCCAGCAGTTTAAAAGGGAGCGGCTATGGCTACACCTTC
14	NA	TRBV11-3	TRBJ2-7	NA	CASSLAPGVGEQYF	TGTGCCAGCAGCTTGGCGCCAGGAGTGGGCGAGCAGTACTTC
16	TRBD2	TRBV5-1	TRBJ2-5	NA	CASSLIATSGGEIQYF	TGCGCCAGCAGCTTGATTGCAACTAGCGGGGGGGAAATCCAGTACTTC
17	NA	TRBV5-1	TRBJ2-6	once	CASSEGRGSSGANVLTF	TGCGCCAGCAGTGAGGGCAGGGGAAGCTCTGGGGCCAACGTCCTGACTTTC
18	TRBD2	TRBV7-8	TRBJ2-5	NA	CASSLARVLAGKKETQYF	TGTGCCAGCAGCTTAGCCCGAGTACTAGCGGGGAAGAAAGAGACCCAGTACTTC
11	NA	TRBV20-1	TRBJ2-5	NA	CSAREGETQYF	TGCAGTGCTAGAGAGGGAGAGACCCAGTACTTC
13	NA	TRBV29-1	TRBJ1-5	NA	CSVLWGWDQPQHF	TGCAGCGTTTTATGGGGGTGGGATCAGCCCCAGCATTTT
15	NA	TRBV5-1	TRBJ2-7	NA	CASSLGQGKSYEQYF	TGCGCCAGCAGCTTGGGGCAGGGCAAATCCTACGAGCAGTACTTC
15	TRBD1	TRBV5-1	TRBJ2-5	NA	CASSSGTGNQETQYF	TGCGCCAGCAGCTCGGGGACAGGGAACCAAGAGACCCAGTACTTC
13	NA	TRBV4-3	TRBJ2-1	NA	CASSQDPSSKQFF	TGCGCCAGCAGCCAAGACCCTAGCAGTAAGCAGTTCTTC
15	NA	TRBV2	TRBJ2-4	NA	CASSEMGLAKNIQYF	TGTGCCAGCAGTGAAATGGGGCTAGCCAAAAACATTCAGTACTTC
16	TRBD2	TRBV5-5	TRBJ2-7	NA	CASSLGLLAGGYEQYF	TGTGCCAGCAGCTTGGGTTTGCTAGCGGGAGGGTACGAGCAGTACTTC
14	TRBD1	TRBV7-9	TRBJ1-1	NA	CASSLGGTAYEAFF	TGTGCCAGCAGCTTAGGTGGGACAGCCTATGAAGCTTTCTTT
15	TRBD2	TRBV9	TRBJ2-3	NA	CASSGAGAGTDTQYF	TGTGCCAGCAGCGGAGCGGGAGCGGGTACAGATACGCAGTATTTT
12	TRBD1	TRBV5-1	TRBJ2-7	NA	CASSGQGYEQYF	TGCGCCAGCAGCGGACAGGGGTACGAGCAGTACTTC
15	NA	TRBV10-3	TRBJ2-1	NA	CATLQASSSYNEQFF	TGTGCCACCCTTCAGGCGAGTAGCTCCTACAATGAGCAGTTCTTC
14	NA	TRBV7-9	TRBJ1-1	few	CASSLEGGNTEAFF	TGTGCCAGCAGCTTAGAAGGGGGGAACACTGAAGCTTTCTTT
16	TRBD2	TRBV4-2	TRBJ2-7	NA	CASSQAAAGGLREQYF	TGTGCCAGCAGCCAAGCTGCAGCGGGAGGCCTACGGGAGCAGTACTTC
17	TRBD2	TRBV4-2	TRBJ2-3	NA	CASSLGLAGGSTDTQYF	TGTGCCAGCAGCCTAGGACTAGCGGGAGGGAGCACAGATACGCAGTATTTT
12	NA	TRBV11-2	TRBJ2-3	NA	CASSPGRDTQYF	TGTGCCAGCAGCCCCGGCAGGGATACGCAGTATTTT
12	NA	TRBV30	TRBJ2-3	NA	CAWGLNTDTQYF	TGTGCCTGGGGGCTTAACACAGATACGCAGTATTTT
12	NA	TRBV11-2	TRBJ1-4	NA	CASSSPAEKLFF	TGTGCCAGCAGCAGTCCGGCAGAAAAACTGTTTTTT
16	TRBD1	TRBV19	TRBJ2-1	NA	CASSRTGRSLYNEQFF	TGTGCCAGTAGTAGGACAGGGCGATCCCTTTACAATGAGCAGTTCTTC
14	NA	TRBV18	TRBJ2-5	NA	CASSPSPGQETQYF	TGTGCCAGCTCACCAAGCCCAGGACAAGAGACCCAGTACTTC
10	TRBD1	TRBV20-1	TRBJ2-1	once	CSARGDRGVF	TGCAGTGCTAGAGGGGACAGGGGGGTCTTC